Below are 30 T cell receptor beta chains sequenced from a single sample in a study of CD8 T cells in ankylosing spondylitis (dated by TCRdb to 2015 to 2018). Library generation was performed with 5' RACE. The listed sequencing device is Illumina HiSeq 2500. TCRdb applied fastp at Q25 and MiXCR to the public reads, then kept only in-frame beta chains. Every distinct CDR3 protein forms one entry, paired with its most common genes and DNA. This sample has fewer than 250,000 distinct CDR3 sequences in its table, and roughly 10% of those were observed once. Of the sample, about 3% is held by the ten largest clones. Sequencing was performed on blood, either unsorted or a sorted T cell fraction (not recorded which). The receptors were gathered from a male donor with ankylosing spondylitis or in good health (not recorded which).

There are a few counts of this clonotype. The V call is TRBV30, the J call TRBJ2-5; no firm D call. Trimming took 4 bases from V and 5 from J, leaving 11 bases between them. This CDR3 comprises 12 residues. Germline loops: CDR1 GTSNPN, CDR2 SVGIG (reference sequence). CDR3 residues: CAWTALGETQYF. CDR3 bases: TGTGCCTGGACTGCCTTGGGGGAGACCCAGTACTTC.

The chain has TRBV18 and TRBJ1-4; D not certain. The germline CDR1 and CDR2 sequences are KGHSH and LQKENI. The V and J ends lost 6 bases and 6 bases respectively, with 8 bases between them. CDR3 length: 12 residues. The CDR3 DNA follows: TGTGCCAGCTCCCCTTCCGATGAAAAACTGTTTTTT. Translated: CASSPSDEKLFF. The whole variable domain, remainder taken from reference TRBV18 and TRBJ1-4, is NAGVMQNPRHLVRRRGQEARLRCSPMKGHSHVYWYRQLPEEGLKFMVYLQKENIIDESGMPKERFSAEFPKEGPSILRIQQVVRGDSAAYFCASSPSDEKLFFGSGTQLSVL.

The table lists this clonotype with a few counts. This chain connects TRBV12-3 or TRBV12-4 to TRBJ2-2, with 16 bases identical to TRBD2. Trimming cost V 6 bases and J 5 bases; bases outside gene matches: 9. There are 18 residues in the CDR3. DNA of the CDR3: TGTGCCAGCAGCCGGGGACTAGCGGGAGGGCCACGGACCGGGGAGCTGTTTTTT. The encoded protein is CASSRGLAGGPRTGELFF.

This clonotype was recorded at least ten times. The J gene is TRBJ2-3, the V gene TRBV13; 14 positions agree with TRBD2. This CDR3 has 18 amino acids. With 4 bases clipped from V and 2 bases from J, the junction kept 8 bases outside the gene matches. The V gene's germline CDR1 is PRHDT and CDR2 FYEKMQ (reference sequence). The CDR3 sequence is CASSSGTSGGTLTDTQYF. CDR3 sequence (DNA): TGTGCCAGCAGCTCCGGGACTAGCGGGGGTACCCTCACAGATACGCAGTATTTT.

Many counts were recorded for this clonotype. The V and J genes are TRBV4-2 and TRBJ2-3; a possible D gene is TRBD2 (6 bases). Germline V gene data show CDR1 as LGHNA and CDR2 as YNFKEQ. Between the trimmed V and J ends, which lost 1 base and 6 bases, there was a span of 11 bases. The CDR3 consists of 14 residues. The CDR3 region has the DNA TGTGCCAGCAGCCAAGGGGGACTCTCGGATACGCAGTATTTT. Translated, it gives CASSQGGLSDTQYF.

This clonotype was counted only a few times. This chain joins TRBV5-1 and TRBJ2-7; D might be TRBD2 (6 bases). V dropped 4 bases and J dropped 2 bases, with 19 bases sitting between them. Germline V lookup: CDR1 SGHRS, CDR2 YFSETQ. The CDR3 extends over 16 amino acids. CDR3 sequence reads: CASSELISGLAYEQYF. The CDR3 bases are TGCGCCAGCAGCGAACTAATTAGCGGACTCGCCTACGAGCAGTACTTC.

The chain has TRBV11-2 and TRBJ2-7; D remains ambiguous. The CDR3 has 13 amino acids. Looked up from germline, CDR1 is SGHAT and CDR2 is FQNNGV. V lost 1 base, J lost 6 bases, and 10 bases lay in between. CDR3 DNA: TGTGCCAGCAGCTTAGGTGACCGCTTCGAGCAGTACTTC. Translation: CASSLGDRFEQYF.

This clonotype was seen at least ten times. The rearrangement uses TRBV11-3 and TRBJ2-3; 7 nucleotides align to TRBD2. Germline V gives CDR1 SGHNT, CDR2 YENEEA. The CDR3 contains 14 residues. The V segment lost 4 bases and the J segment 5 bases; nucleotides outside the gene matches: 6. The CDR3 spells CASSSGGGKDTQYF. The DNA of the CDR3 is TGTGCCAGCAGCTCGGGCGGGGGAAAAGATACGCAGTATTTT.

This clonotype has a count of ten or more. The chain recombines TRBV5-5 with TRBJ2-7, with 8 bases identical to TRBD1. CDR3 length: 13 residues. Trimming took 5 bases from V and 1 from J; bases not matched to a gene: 2. Germline values: CDR1 SGHKS, CDR2 YYEKEE (reference sequence). CDR3 nucleotide sequence: TGTGCCAGCAGTTGGACAGGGTCCTACGAGCAGTACTTC. Amino acids: CASSWTGSYEQYF.

V usage is TRBV10-3 and J usage is TRBJ1-2; the match to TRBD1 covers 8 bases. Germline assignment: CDR1 ENHRY and CDR2 SYGVKD. The CDR3 has 16 amino acids. After removal of 4 bases from V and 1 base from J, the junction contained 8 bases not matched to a gene. CDR3 residues: CAISGDRGLLNYGYTF. DNA for the CDR3: TGTGCCATCAGTGGCGACAGGGGACTACTTAACTATGGCTACACCTTC.

This clonotype has a count of ten or more. The chain joins TRBV5-1 to TRBJ1-4; the D gene is possibly TRBD1 (6 bases). Deletions cut 2 bases from V and 0 bases from J, with 8 bases between. Germline values: CDR1 SGHRS, CDR2 YFSETQ. This CDR3 contains 15 residues. In DNA form, the CDR3 reads TGCGCCAGCAGCTTTGGGGGCTCAACTAATGAAAAACTGTTTTTT. Protein product: CASSFGGSTNEKLFF.

This clonotype was counted only a few times. The chain carries TRBV7-6 and TRBJ2-1; TRBD1 or TRBD2 may be the D gene (6 bases each). V lost 2 bases and J lost 4, with 12 bases in between. CDR3 length equals 15 residues. Germline CDR1 SGHVS, CDR2 FNYEAQ. This CDR3 reads CASSLTGATYNEQFF. DNA of the CDR3: TGTGCCAGCAGCTTAACGGGGGCCACGTACAATGAGCAGTTCTTC.

This clonotype was seen repeatedly, ten times or more. The V gene is TRBV20-1, the J gene TRBJ1-1, with a possible D match to TRBD1 (5 bases). V was pared by 2 bases and J by 1 base, with 11 bases between. The CDR3 is made up of 14 amino acids. Germline lookup yields CDR1 DFQATT and CDR2 SNEGSKA (reference sequence). The CDR3 nucleotides are TGCAGTGCTAGAATCGGGGCGCAGAACACTGAAGCTTTCTTT. Translation gives CSARIGAQNTEAFF.

The chain links TRBV7-9 to TRBJ2-7; D is possibly TRBD1 (5 bases). From germline, CDR1 is SEHNR and CDR2 FQNEAQ (reference sequence). Trimming cost V 2 bases and J 5 bases, with 10 bases left between them. The CDR3 loop spans 13 amino acids. The CDR3 loop reads CASSLQGSHEQYF. CDR3 nucleotides: TGTGCCAGCAGCTTACAGGGCAGCCACGAGCAGTACTTC.

Only a few counts were recorded for this clonotype. The chain combines TRBV12-3 or TRBV12-4 with TRBJ1-1, with D possibly being TRBD1 (5 bases). V was shortened by 7 bases and J by 1 base, with 10 bases between the two germline ends. CDR3 length: 13 residues. The CDR3 is CASNPTGNTEAFF. The DNA of the CDR3 is TGTGCCAGCAACCCAACAGGGAACACTGAAGCTTTCTTT.

Ten or more counts support this clonotype. The V call is TRBV15, the J call TRBJ2-4; D is undetermined. The germline V gene encodes CDR1 LNHNV and CDR2 YYDKDF (reference sequence). V lost 1 base and J 0 bases, leaving 19 bases between the germline ends. The CDR3 length is 19 residues. CDR3 amino acids: CATSRVDFGQLLAKNIQYF. DNA of the CDR3: TGTGCCACCAGCAGAGTTGATTTTGGGCAGCTCCTAGCCAAAAACATTCAGTACTTC.

This clonotype was observed many times. The chain combines TRBV6-1 with TRBJ1-1; weak D call: TRBD1 (5 bases). The CDR3 is 14 amino acids. The V gene's germline CDR1 is MNHNS and CDR2 SASEGT. With 6 bases removed from V and 7 bases from J, the gap between germline ends came to 18 bases. CDR3 residues: CASRGGEGWSEAFF. The DNA for the CDR3 is TGTGCCAGCAGGGGGGGGGAGGGGTGGAGTGAAGCTTTCTTT.

This clonotype was observed at least ten times. J is TRBJ2-2 and V is TRBV5-1; 10 positions match TRBD2. The CDR3 has 16 amino acids. The trim removed 5 bases at V and 4 bases at J, leaving 8 bases unmatched. Germline V lookup: CDR1 SGHRS, CDR2 YFSETQ. The CDR3 is CASRRPGTSATGELFF. The CDR3 DNA reads TGCGCCAGCAGGCGGCCCGGGACTAGCGCCACCGGGGAGCTGTTTTTT.

This clonotype has a count of ten or more. J is TRBJ2-5 and V is TRBV7-2, with 7 bases matching TRBD2. Germline V gene data show CDR1 as SGHTA and CDR2 as FQGNSA. Trimming cost V 5 bases and J 7 bases; bases outside gene matches: 7. This CDR3 contains 13 residues. In DNA, the CDR3 is TGTGCCAGCAGCAGCGGGACCGGGCGGACCCAGTACTTC. Residues: CASSSGTGRTQYF.

This clonotype was seen many times. CDR3 sequence: CSAQTSANSYEQYF. In DNA form, the CDR3 reads TGCAGTGCCCAAACTAGCGCCAACTCCTACGAGCAGTACTTC. The rearrangement links TRBV20-1 to TRBJ2-7; 7 bases line up with TRBD2. In germline, CDR1 is DFQATT, CDR2 SNEGSKA (reference sequence). This CDR3 comprises 14 residues. Trimming removed 6 bases from V and 0 bases from J; junction bases left unmatched: 8.

The table lists this clonotype with many counts. The chain recombines TRBV7-9 with TRBJ1-4, with D unclear. In germline, CDR1 is SEHNR, CDR2 FQNEAQ (reference sequence). V lost 2 bases and J 8 bases, leaving 9 bases between the germline ends. CDR3 length: 13 amino acids. This chain's CDR3 is CASSLTSLEKLFF. CDR3 nucleotides: TGTGCCAGCAGCTTAACAAGTTTGGAAAAACTGTTTTTT.

This clonotype was seen at least ten times. V usage is TRBV6-1 and J usage is TRBJ2-7, with a weak D call TRBD1 (5 bases). Germline CDR1 is MNHNS and CDR2 is SASEGT. V lost 6 bases and J 2 bases, leaving 11 bases between the germline ends. The CDR3 is made up of 13 amino acids. The DNA of the CDR3 is TGTGCCAGCAGCAGCGACAGTCCCTACGAGCAGTACTTC. It is translated as CASSSDSPYEQYF.

This clonotype showed up many times. This chain links TRBV12-3 or TRBV12-4 with TRBJ2-1; 8 bases are shared with TRBD1. CDR3 length: 18 residues. With V trimmed by 5 bases and J by 0 bases, 12 bases remained unmatched. The CDR3 is CASSPRDRGPSSYNEQFF. CDR3 bases: TGTGCCAGCAGTCCGCGTGACAGGGGTCCTAGCTCCTACAATGAGCAGTTCTTC.

This clonotype was found many times. The chain has TRBV24-1 and TRBJ2-1, with D perhaps matching TRBD2 (6 bases). The CDR3 is made up of 20 amino acids. Germline V gene lookup returns CDR1 KGHDR and CDR2 SFDVKD. Trimming pared 5 bases from V and 4 bases from J, leaving 29 bases between. CDR3 bases: TGTGCCACCAGTGCGGTCACTTCCCCGGGGGACGGAGGCTCTTACAATGAGCAGTTCTTC. Protein product: CATSAVTSPGDGGSYNEQFF.

Ten or more counts support this clonotype. The genes are TRBV9 and TRBJ2-3; a weak D match, TRBD2 (6 bases). Looked up from germline, CDR1 is SGDLS and CDR2 is YYNGEE. This CDR3 has 18 amino acids. Trimming pared 0 bases from V and 0 bases from J, leaving 17 bases between. This CDR3 reads CASSVGGLLRDSTDTQYF. The CDR3 nucleotides are TGTGCCAGCAGCGTAGGGGGACTTCTTCGAGATAGCACAGATACGCAGTATTTT.

This clonotype was observed at least ten times. The chain employs TRBV5-6 and TRBJ2-7, with TRBD2 as a possible D gene (5 bases). The CDR3 runs 13 residues. From germline, CDR1 is SGHDT and CDR2 YYEEEE. V lost 1 base, J lost 7 bases, and 12 bases lay in between. CDR3 in DNA: TGTGCCAGCAGCTTGACGCGGGCTTTGGAGCAGTACTTC. Its translation: CASSLTRALEQYF.

The table lists this clonotype with many counts. CDR3 DNA sequence: TGTGCCAGCAGCCATAGCACCTATAGCAATCAGCCCCAGCATTTT. It encodes CASSHSTYSNQPQHF. The chain couples TRBV3-1 to TRBJ1-5; D not resolved. V was shortened by 3 bases and J by 0 bases, with 9 bases between the two germline ends. Per germline, CDR1 LGHDT and CDR2 YNNKEL (reference sequence). The length of the CDR3 is 15 residues.

This clonotype was seen many times. This chain uses TRBV6-1 with TRBJ2-7; 11 nucleotides align to TRBD1. The CDR3 covers 14 residues. CDR1 MNHNS and CDR2 SASEGT come from the germline V gene. The trim removed 5 bases at V and 6 bases at J, leaving 6 bases unmatched. The CDR3 DNA follows: TGTGCCAGCAGTCCGTGGACAGGGGGCGGCGAGCAGTACTTC. It codes for CASSPWTGGGEQYF.

This clonotype was detected many times. V usage is TRBV7-2 and J usage is TRBJ2-5; 11 bases align to TRBD1. The CDR3 contains 14 residues. The germline gives CDR1 SGHTA, CDR2 FQGNSA. The V gene end was trimmed by 4 bases and the J gene end by 5 bases; junction bases not matched to a gene: 3. The chain's CDR3 is CASSSGQGVETQYF. The CDR3 DNA follows: TGTGCCAGCAGCTCGGGACAGGGGGTCGAGACCCAGTACTTC.

This clonotype was detected many times. This chain links TRBV20-1 with TRBJ1-1; weak D call: TRBD1 (6 bases). This CDR3 contains 12 residues. Germline V gives CDR1 DFQATT, CDR2 SNEGSKA (reference sequence). Between the trimmed V and J ends, which lost 6 bases and 3 bases, there was a span of 11 bases. DNA for the CDR3: TGCAGTGCAATGTCAGGGGACACTGAAGCTTTCTTT. As protein: CSAMSGDTEAFF.